These 27 T cell receptor beta chains came from one sample sequenced in a study of blood T cells in healthy people across ages. Alongside a J-beta primer mix, a sample-barcoded 5' primer served in a second PCR lasting about 7 to 11 cycles. TCRdb reanalysed the 5' RACE reads using MiXCR and keeps one entry per CDR3 protein. The sample has some 860,000 distinct CDR3 sequences, 56% seen once. The material sequenced was blood. These receptors were taken from a middle-aged man in good health.

This clonotype was detected a few times. The rearrangement uses TRBV5-6 and TRBJ2-7; maybe TRBD2 (6 bases). Germline CDR1 and CDR2: SGHDT and YYEEEE. V dropped 1 base and J dropped 7 bases, with 9 bases sitting between them. The CDR3 is 12 residues long. The CDR3 loop reads CASSLRRGEQYF. In DNA, the CDR3 is TGTGCCAGCAGCTTGAGGAGGGGAGAGCAGTACTTC. Full variable domain (rest looked up from reference TRBV5-6 and TRBJ2-7): DAGVTQSPTHLIKTRGQQVTLRCSPKSGHDTVSWYQQALGQGPQFIFQYYEEEERQRGNFPDRFSGHQFPNYSSELNVNALLLGDSALYLCASSLRRGEQYFGPGTRLTVT.

The chain has TRBV12-3 or TRBV12-4 and TRBJ2-2; D ambiguous. The length of the CDR3 is 14 residues. Trimming stripped 5 bases from V and 3 bases from J, with 10 bases between. The CDR3 sequence is CASSVQGHTGELFF. The CDR3 DNA reads as TGTGCCAGCAGTGTGCAAGGTCACACCGGGGAGCTGTTTTTT.

This clonotype has just one count. V usage is TRBV29-1 and J usage is TRBJ2-3, with TRBD2 matching over 7 bases. There are 15 residues in the CDR3. Per germline, CDR1 SQVTM and CDR2 ANQGSEA. Trimming cost V 7 bases and J 2 bases; bases outside gene matches: 12. The DNA of the CDR3 is TGCAGCGCTAAAACTGCTAGCGGCTTCACAGATACGCAGTATTTT. It yields the protein CSAKTASGFTDTQYF.

CDR3 sequence (DNA): TGTGCCAGCAGCAAATCCAACAGGGACACCGGGGAGCTGTTTTTT. This translates into CASSKSNRDTGELFF. The chain is built from TRBV21-1 and TRBJ2-2; the table's D call TRBD1 went unverified against the DNA. TRBV21-1 is a pseudogene. The CDR3 totals 15 residues.

This clonotype has only a few counts. J is TRBJ2-5 and V is TRBV5-1, with TRBD1 matching 7 bases. With 8 bases clipped from V and 4 bases from J, the junction kept 14 bases outside the gene matches. CDR1 and CDR2 from the germline V gene are SGHRS and YFSETQ. The CDR3 runs 15 residues. DNA for the CDR3: TGCGCCAGTACACCTGGAGAGGGGGCGGGAGAGACCCAGTACTTC. Its translation: CASTPGEGAGETQYF. The full variable domain, rest sourced from reference TRBV5-1 and TRBJ2-5, is KAGVTQTPRYLIKTRGQQVTLSCSPISGHRSVSWYQQTPGQGLQFLFEYFSETQRNKGNFPGRFSGRQFSNSRSEMNVSTLELGDSALYLCASTPGEGAGETQYFGPGTRLLVL.

The rearrangement links TRBV5-1 to TRBJ2-3; D is unclear. The CDR3 extends over 15 amino acids. CDR1 SGHRS and CDR2 YFSETQ come from the germline V gene. Trimming took 7 bases from V and 0 from J, leaving 15 bases between them. CDR3 sequence: CASYSGLPSTDTQYF. CDR3 coding DNA: TGCGCCAGCTACTCGGGCTTACCCAGCACAGATACGCAGTATTTT.

V is TRBV29-1 and J is TRBJ2-7, with 8 bases aligning to TRBD1. The CDR3 consists of 13 residues. Trimming took 6 bases from V and 6 from J; bases not matched to a gene: 10. The germline CDR1 and CDR2 sequences are SQVTM and ANQGSEA. The CDR3 loop is CSVTTGVSGEQYF. In nucleotides, the CDR3 is TGCAGCGTGACGACAGGGGTGAGTGGCGAGCAGTACTTC.

This chain uses TRBV4-1 with TRBJ2-3, with TRBD2 matching 12 bases. Germline CDR1 and CDR2: MGHRA and YSYEKL. This CDR3 comprises 17 residues. After removal of 3 bases from V and 5 bases from J, the junction contained 9 bases not matched to a gene. This CDR3 is CASSHQSGLAGRDTQYF. CDR3 nucleotides: TGCGCCAGCAGCCATCAAAGTGGACTAGCGGGAAGAGATACGCAGTATTTT.

The chain has TRBV10-3 and TRBJ2-1; TRBD2 aligns across 7 bases. V lost 6 bases to trimming and J lost 7 bases; unmatched junction nucleotides: 6. The CDR3 sequence is 13 residues long. CDR1 is ENHRY and CDR2 is SYGVKD in the germline V gene. The CDR3 DNA sequence: TGTGCCATCAGCCTAGCGGCCTGGAATGAGCAGTTCTTC. This encodes CAISLAAWNEQFF.

This rearrangement joins TRBV28 to TRBJ2-7; weak D call: TRBD2 (6 bases). From germline, CDR1 is MDHEN and CDR2 SYDVKM. V was cut by 7 bases and J by 3 bases, with 13 bases left in between. The CDR3 has 13 amino acids. The DNA for the CDR3 is TGTGCCAGCACCGTGGGACTTAGCTACGAGCAGTACTTC. Protein sequence: CASTVGLSYEQYF.

The chain joins TRBV29-1 to TRBJ2-6, with TRBD1 as a possible D gene (5 bases). Germline CDR1 is SQVTM and CDR2 is ANQGSEA. The CDR3 length is 13 residues. The V end lost 7 bases, the J end lost 4 bases, and 11 bases lay between the germline ends. This CDR3 is CSGRVSGANVLTF. CDR3 in DNA: TGCAGCGGCAGGGTATCCGGGGCCAACGTCCTGACTTTC. The full variable domain, with the rest looked up from reference TRBV29-1 and TRBJ2-6, is SAVISQKPSRDICQRGTSLTIQCQVDSQVTMMFWYRQQPGQSLTLIATANQGSEATYESGFVIDKFPISRPNLTFSTLTVSNMSPEDSSIYLCSGRVSGANVLTFGAGSRLTVL.

The chain has TRBV7-2 and TRBJ2-7; either TRBD1 or TRBD2 may supply D (6 bases each). CDR1 is SGHTA, CDR2 FQGNSA, per germline. The CDR3 is 15 amino acids. V was pared by 3 bases and J by 5 bases, with 17 bases between. Here the CDR3 DNA reads TGTGCCAGCAGCTTTAGGTCCAGGGGACTTGACGAGCAGTACTTC. Residues: CASSFRSRGLDEQYF.

Ten or more counts support this clonotype. The rearrangement joins TRBV29-1 to TRBJ2-5, with 9 bases lining up with TRBD1. Germline CDR1 reads SQVTM; CDR2 reads ANQGSEA. V was pared by 2 bases and J by 5 bases, with 6 bases of the junction left unmatched. CDR3 size: 14 residues. Here the CDR3 reads CSVESGTGRETQYF. The DNA for the CDR3 is TGCAGCGTTGAATCAGGGACAGGGAGGGAGACCCAGTACTTC.

This rearrangement joins TRBV3-1 to TRBJ2-2, with a possible D match to TRBD2 (6 bases). The length of the CDR3 is 17 residues. Germline lookup yields CDR1 LGHDT and CDR2 YNNKEL (reference sequence). V dropped 6 bases and J dropped 6 bases, with 23 bases sitting between them. In nucleotides, the CDR3 is TGTGCCAGCAGGACGACTACAACCGGGGGATGGTCCGGGGAGCTGTTTTTT. It translates to CASRTTTTGGWSGELFF.

This chain links TRBV9 with TRBJ2-1; D may be TRBD1 (5 bases). The CDR3 has 15 residues. V was trimmed by 1 base and J by 6 bases, leaving 14 bases between them. Germline CDR1 SGDLS, CDR2 YYNGEE. The CDR3 bases are TGTGCCAGCAGCGTACAGCAGGGATATCGCAATGAGCAGTTCTTC. It specifies CASSVQQGYRNEQFF.

This sequence joins TRBV3-1 and TRBJ2-5; D is unclear. The germline gives CDR1 LGHDT, CDR2 YNNKEL (reference sequence). Trimming removed 0 bases at V and 4 bases at J, with 15 bases between. This CDR3 comprises 16 residues. The CDR3 nucleotides are TGTGCCAGCAGCCAAGATCGGGTAGGCCATACAGAGACCCAGTACTTC. Translated, it gives CASSQDRVGHTETQYF.

The V call is TRBV29-1, the J call TRBJ2-1; 10 bases fit TRBD2. This CDR3 comprises 15 residues. Germline values: CDR1 SQVTM, CDR2 ANQGSEA. V was clipped by 4 bases and J by 6 bases; unmatched bases: 9. The CDR3 DNA follows: TGCAGCGTTGTTCGAGCGGGAGGGCATCGCAATGAGCAGTTCTTC. This translates into CSVVRAGGHRNEQFF.

The rearrangement uses TRBV7-3 and TRBJ2-2, with D perhaps assigned TRBD1 or TRBD2 (5 bases each). Germline assignment: CDR1 SGHTA and CDR2 FQGTGA. This CDR3 has 15 amino acids. V lost 5 bases to trimming and J lost 2 bases, with 12 bases between them. The CDR3 DNA is TGTGCCAGCAGCAACCCTGGGGGAAACACCGGGGAGCTGTTTTTT. Amino acid sequence: CASSNPGGNTGELFF.

The chain recombines TRBV7-3 with TRBJ2-1; D gene uncertain. The germline V gene encodes CDR1 SGHTA and CDR2 FQGTGA. The CDR3 covers 15 residues. V lost 1 base to trimming and J lost 0 bases, with 7 bases between them. CDR3 in amino acids: CASSLNRASYNEQFF. The CDR3 DNA sequence: TGTGCCAGCAGCTTAAATAGGGCCTCCTACAATGAGCAGTTCTTC.

In DNA form, the CDR3 reads TGTGCCATCAGTGAGTCCGAACGGGCAGGGGTGGATGAGCAGTTCTTC. Translation gives CAISESERAGVDEQFF. V and J are TRBV10-3 and TRBJ2-1; tentative D call: TRBD1 (6 bases). Germline loops: CDR1 ENHRY, CDR2 SYGVKD. The CDR3 loop spans 16 amino acids. V was shortened by 0 bases and J by 8 bases, with 17 bases between the two germline ends.

The V call is TRBV4-3, the J call TRBJ2-7, with D possibly TRBD2 on 6 matching bases. Germline lookup yields CDR1 LGHNA and CDR2 YSLEER. Trimming stripped 0 bases from V and 3 bases from J, with 15 bases between. The CDR3 totals 16 residues. The CDR3 here is CASSQETRGRHYEQYF. CDR3 nucleotide sequence: TGCGCCAGCAGCCAAGAAACGCGGGGACGCCACTACGAGCAGTACTTC.

The chain combines TRBV3-1 with TRBJ2-5; D is unclear. The J call may be faulty, since TRBJ2-7 better matches the DNA end. Per germline, CDR1 LGHDT and CDR2 YNNKEL (reference sequence). The CDR3 is 15 residues long. For the CDR3, the DNA is TGTGCCAGCAGCCAAGGCGCAGGCTTACTATTCGAGCAGTACTTC. Its protein product is CASSQGAGLLFEQYF.

The gene calls are TRBV25-1 and TRBJ2-5; 10 bases align to TRBD1. Germline V CDR1 and CDR2: MGHDK, SYGVNS. The CDR3 is 15 amino acids. V lost 6 bases, J lost 11 bases, and 15 bases stayed unmatched. In DNA form, the CDR3 reads TGTGCCAGCAGACGGACAGGGGGACAGAACAATGAGCAGTACTTC. Amino acid sequence: CASRRTGGQNNEQYF.

The chain combines TRBV7-3 with TRBJ2-3, with 11 bases lining up with TRBD1. This CDR3 is built from 16 residues. The germline V gene has CDR1 SGHTA and CDR2 FQGTGA. V was pared by 5 bases and J by 2 bases, with 6 bases of the junction left unmatched. CDR3 protein: CASSLDRGLPTDTQYF. In DNA form, the CDR3 reads TGTGCCAGCAGCCTGGACAGGGGGCTTCCCACAGATACGCAGTATTTT.

V usage is TRBV9 and J usage is TRBJ2-3, with 8 nucleotides matching TRBD1. The junction had 18 bases not matched to a gene; V was cut back by 3 bases and J by 9 bases. CDR1 SGDLS and CDR2 YYNGEE come from the germline V gene. The CDR3 loop spans 17 amino acids. In DNA, the CDR3 is TGTGCCAGCAGCGCAGGACAGGGATGGGACCTTTTAGACACGCAGTATTTT. This translates into CASSAGQGWDLLDTQYF.

This chain joins TRBV7-3 and TRBJ1-2; possibly TRBD1 for D (5 bases). The CDR3 is 15 residues long. The V end was cut by 4 bases, the J end by 6 bases, with 18 bases between. Germline CDR1 and CDR2: SGHTA and FQGTGA. The CDR3 nucleotides read TGTGCCAGCAGCTACGGACACCGACTATCCAATGGCTACACCTTC. Translated, it gives CASSYGHRLSNGYTF.

The rearrangement uses TRBV3-1 and TRBJ2-3, with a possible D match to TRBD2 (5 bases). The CDR3 totals 15 residues. Germline V gene lookup returns CDR1 LGHDT and CDR2 YNNKEL (reference sequence). The V and J ends lost 0 bases and 4 bases respectively, with 11 bases between them. The CDR3 nucleotides read TGTGCCAGCAGCCAAGATGTGGTAGCGCCAGATACGCAGTATTTT. Its protein product is CASSQDVVAPDTQYF.